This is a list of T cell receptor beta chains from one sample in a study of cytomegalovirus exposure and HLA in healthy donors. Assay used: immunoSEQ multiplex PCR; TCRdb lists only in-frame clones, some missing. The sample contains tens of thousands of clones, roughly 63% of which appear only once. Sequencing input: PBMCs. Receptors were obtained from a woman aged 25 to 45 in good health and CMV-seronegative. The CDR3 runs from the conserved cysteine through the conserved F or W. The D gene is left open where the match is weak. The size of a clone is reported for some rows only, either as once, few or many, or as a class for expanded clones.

TGTGCCAGCAGTTACGACAGGGCCTACGAGCAGTACTTC	CASSYDRAYEQYF	-	TRBD1	TRBV6-5	TRBJ2-7
TGTGCCAGCATGGGCCACTTCAATGAGCAGTTCTTC	CASMGHFNEQFF	-	-	TRBV6-5	TRBJ2-1
TGTGCCAGCAGCGCCTGGGGGACAGGGTTGTACGAGCAGTACTTC	CASSAWGTGLYEQYF	-	TRBD1	TRBV7-9	TRBJ2-7
TGCGCCAGCATGGGCAGGGGAGACTATGGCTACACCTTC	CASMGRGDYGYTF	-	-	TRBV5-1	TRBJ1-2
TGCAGCGTGTACACAGGGACGGCGAACACCGGGGAGCTGTTTTTT	CSVYTGTANTGELFF	-	-	TRBV29-1	TRBJ2-2
TGTGCCAGTACCCCGTGGAGGGCCACCGGGGAGCTGTTTTTT	CASTPWRATGELFF	few	-	TRBV19	TRBJ2-2
TGTGCCAGCAGTGAATCAGGGAGGTACTATGGCTACACCTTC	CASSESGRYYGYTF	-	-	TRBV25-1	TRBJ1-2
TGCGCCAGCAGCCCGGGACTAGCGGGGGTGGATACGCAGTATTTT	CASSPGLAGVDTQYF	few	TRBD2	TRBV5-1	TRBJ2-3
TGTGCTAGTGGTTCGGACGGAGGTTCCTACGAGCAGTACTTC	CASGSDGGSYEQYF	-	-	TRBV12-5	TRBJ2-7
TGCGCCAGCAGCTTGGGACAGGGAAGAGCTTTCTTT	CASSLGQGRAFF	-	TRBD1	TRBV5-1	TRBJ1-1
TGTGCCACCAGCAGAGGACAGGGGGATGGCTACACCTTC	CATSRGQGDGYTF	once	TRBD1	TRBV15	TRBJ1-2
TGTGCCAGCAGCTGGGGGCGTAGGGACACTGAAGCTTTCTTT	CASSWGRRDTEAFF	few	-	TRBV5-4	TRBJ1-1
TGTGCCAGCAGCTTAGGGGGACAGTTGGGGGAGACCCAGTACTTC	CASSLGGQLGETQYF	-	TRBD1	TRBV7-9	TRBJ2-5
TGTGCCAGCAGTTACTCGGGACAGGGGGGGGACGAGCAGTACTTC	CASSYSGQGGDEQYF	-	TRBD1	TRBV6-6	TRBJ2-7
TGCGCCAGCAGCTTGGGGGACAACTCCTACGAGCAGTACTTC	CASSLGDNSYEQYF	-	-	TRBV5-1	TRBJ2-7
TGTGCCACCTGTCGGGGAGCAGCAGATACGCAGTATTTT	CATCRGAADTQYF	-	-	TRBV9	TRBJ2-3
TGTGCCAGTAGTACCGGGACAGGCGCCTCACCCCTCCACTTT	CASSTGTGASPLHF	few	TRBD1	TRBV19	TRBJ1-6
TGTGCCAGCAGCTTAACAGGCCAGGCGTACGAGCAGTACTTC	CASSLTGQAYEQYF	few	-	TRBV7-9	TRBJ2-7
TGTGCCAGCAGTTACTCGTTGCGGGGGTCTCCCTACGAGCAGTACTTC	CASSYSLRGSPYEQYF	-	TRBD2	TRBV6-5	TRBJ2-7
TGTGCCAGCAGTGTTAGTAGCGGGACATCGGTCGCCGGGGAGCTGTTTTTT	CASSVSSGTSVAGELFF	few	TRBD2	TRBV6-4	TRBJ2-2
TGTGCCAGCAGTTTAGGTAGCGCCGAGCTGTTTTTT	CASSLGSAELFF	-	-	TRBV28	TRBJ2-2
TGTGCCAGTTTACTAAAAGGTAAGGTAGTGCAACGGCTACCACTGTTTTTT	CASLLKGKVVQRLPLFF	few	-	TRBV14	TRBJ1-4
TGTGCCACCAGCAGAGTTTCAGGGATGGGACAAGAGACCCAGTACTTC	CATSRVSGMGQETQYF	-	-	TRBV15	TRBJ2-5
TGCGCCAGCAGCTTGAGCGATAGTGGAAACACCATATATTTT	CASSLSDSGNTIYF	-	-	TRBV5-1	TRBJ1-3
TGCGCCAGCAGCCAAGAGGGACTAGTCCATGAGCAGTTCTTC	CASSQEGLVHEQFF	few	TRBD2	TRBV4-1	TRBJ2-1